This TCR beta chain was found in a study of control samples from healthy donors and cancer patients. Losses at the gene ends were 2 bases for V and 4 bases for J; bases not matched to a gene: 15. This CDR3 has 19 residues. CDR1 MNHNS and CDR2 SASEGT come from the germline V gene. TCRdb's copy holds only in-frame clones and misses some; the assay was immunoSEQ multiplex PCR. The data contain about 130,000 clones, around 93% of them singletons. This TCR came from a woman aged 50 to 60 in good health. This chain connects TRBV6-1 to TRBJ2-1, with 9 bases matching TRBD2. Sample: blood. This CDR3 reads CASSERGWGLAGPYNEQFF. The CDR3 nucleotides are TGTGCCAGCAGTGAAAGGGGTTGGGGTCTAGCGGGACCATACAATGAGCAGTTCTTC.